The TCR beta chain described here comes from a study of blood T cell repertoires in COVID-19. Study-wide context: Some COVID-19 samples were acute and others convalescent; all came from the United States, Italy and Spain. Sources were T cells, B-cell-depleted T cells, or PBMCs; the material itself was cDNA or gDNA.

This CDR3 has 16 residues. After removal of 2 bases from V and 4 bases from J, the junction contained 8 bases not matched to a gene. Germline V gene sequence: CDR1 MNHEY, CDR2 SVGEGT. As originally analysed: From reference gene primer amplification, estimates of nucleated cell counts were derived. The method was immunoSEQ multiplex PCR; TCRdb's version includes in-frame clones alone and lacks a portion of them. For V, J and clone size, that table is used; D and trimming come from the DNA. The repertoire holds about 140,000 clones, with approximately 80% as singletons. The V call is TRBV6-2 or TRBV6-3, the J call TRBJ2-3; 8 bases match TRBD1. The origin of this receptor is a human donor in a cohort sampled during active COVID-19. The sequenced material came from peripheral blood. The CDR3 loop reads CASSYRQGLSPDTQYF. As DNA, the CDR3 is TGTGCCAGCAGTTACCGACAGGGGCTAAGCCCAGATACGCAGTATTTT.